What follows are 15 T cell receptor beta chains derived from one specimen sequenced in a study of blood T cell repertoires in COVID-19. The data were produced by immunoSEQ multiplex PCR, yet TCRdb's version contains in-frame clones alone and is incomplete. The sample has about 140,000 clones; 84% are singletons. The sample taken for sequencing was PBMCs or T cells enriched from blood (not recorded which). The receptors here all came from a woman aged 50 to 60 with acute COVID-19.

The chain couples TRBV19 to TRBJ2-3; TRBD2 is a possible D gene (5 bases). Germline-derived CDR1 and CDR2 are LNHDA and SQIVND (reference sequence). This CDR3 is built from 14 residues. Trimming pared 6 bases from V and 0 bases from J, leaving 10 bases between. CDR3 DNA: TGTGCCAGTAGCGAGGGTGCTAGCACAGATACGCAGTATTTT. This codes for CASSEGASTDTQYF. Looking up the rest from reference TRBV19 and TRBJ2-3 gives the full variable domain: DGGITQSPKYLFRKEGQNVTLSCEQNLNHDAMYWYRQDPGQGLRLIYYSQIVNDFQKGDIAEGYSVSREKKESFPLTVTSAQKNPTAFYLCASSEGASTDTQYFGPGTRLTVL.

The chain links TRBV6-5 to TRBJ2-7; D is perhaps TRBD2 (6 bases). Germline CDR1 and CDR2: MNHEY and SVGAGI. The length of the CDR3 is 14 residues. CDR3 loop: CASGRRSSMGEQYF. The DNA for the CDR3 is TGTGCATCCGGGAGAAGGTCGTCAATGGGCGAGCAGTACTTC.

Details on this clone: The sample contains more than one DNA sequence encoding this CDR3. This chain joins TRBV19 and TRBJ1-4, with a tentative D call TRBD1 (6 bases). Per germline, CDR1 LNHDA and CDR2 SQIVND (reference sequence). This CDR3 is 14 amino acids long. Trimming took off 1 base at V and 4 bases at J, with 7 bases between the two ends. The DNA of the CDR3 is TGTGCCAGTAGTATAGGACAGGTTAATGAAAAACTGTTTTTT. It translates to CASSIGQVNEKLFF.

The chain is built from TRBV9 and TRBJ2-2, with D maybe TRBD1 (6 bases). The ends were cut back, 2 bases at V and 5 bases at J, with 13 bases in the middle. This CDR3 is 15 amino acids long. CDR1 and CDR2 (germline): SGDLS, YYNGEE. The CDR3 spells CASSVGPDRTGELFF. The CDR3 DNA sequence: TGTGCCAGCAGCGTGGGTCCCGACAGGACCGGGGAGCTGTTTTTT.

The genes are TRBV25-1 and TRBJ2-3; 9 bases agree with TRBD1. Trimming removed 2 bases from V and 4 bases from J; junction bases left unmatched: 7. In germline, CDR1 is MGHDK, CDR2 SYGVNS. The length of the CDR3 is 16 residues. In nucleotides, the CDR3 is TGTGCCAGCAGTGAAACGGGACAGGGATATCCAGATACGCAGTATTTT. Residues: CASSETGQGYPDTQYF.

V is TRBV27 and J is TRBJ2-1, with a tentative D call TRBD1 (6 bases). The CDR3 covers 15 residues. V gave up 4 bases and J gave up 0 bases, with 10 bases separating them. Germline values: CDR1 MNHEY, CDR2 SMNVEV (reference sequence). The CDR3 spells CASSSTGFSYNEQFF. CDR3 sequence (DNA): TGTGCCAGCAGTTCAACAGGGTTCTCCTACAATGAGCAGTTCTTC.

The chain joins TRBV10-3 to TRBJ2-2, with D unresolved. Between the trimmed V and J ends, which lost 8 bases and 2 bases, there was a span of 12 bases. Per germline, CDR1 ENHRY and CDR2 SYGVKD. The CDR3 length is 14 residues. Here the CDR3 reads CAISASTNTGELFF. CDR3 nucleotide sequence: TGTGCCATCTCCGCCTCTACTAACACCGGGGAGCTGTTTTTT.

The chain couples TRBV4-3 to TRBJ2-1; 8 bases agree with TRBD2. Trimming removed 1 base from V and 8 bases from J; junction bases left unmatched: 10. CDR3 length: 16 residues. Germline V gene lookup returns CDR1 LGHNA and CDR2 YSLEER. In DNA form, the CDR3 reads TGCGCCAGCAGCCAAGTACACGCGGGAGGTAGTTATGAGCAGTTCTTC. It codes for CASSQVHAGGSYEQFF.

The rearrangement links TRBV7-9 to TRBJ2-6; a possible D gene is TRBD2 (5 bases). There are 15 residues in the CDR3. V lost 2 bases and J lost 2, with 7 bases in between. Germline CDR1 reads SEHNR; CDR2 reads FQNEAQ (reference sequence). The CDR3 loop is CASSLSGTGANVLTF. The CDR3 nucleotides are TGTGCCAGCAGCTTATCGGGGACTGGGGCCAACGTCCTGACTTTC.

In this sample, this clone turned up once. This chain joins TRBV5-4 and TRBJ2-5, with 7 positions matching TRBD1. Germline CDR1 SGHNT, CDR2 YYREEE (reference sequence). This CDR3 comprises 14 residues. V shed 7 bases and J 1 base; nucleotides not matched to a gene: 7. CDR3 nucleotide sequence: TGTGCCAGCGCTCCGGGACAGATCCAAGAGACCCAGTACTTC. Encoded protein: CASAPGQIQETQYF.

V gene TRBV29-1 combines with J gene TRBJ1-5; a possible D gene is TRBD1 (6 bases). This CDR3 is 13 amino acids long. Trimming took 6 bases from V and 3 from J, leaving 12 bases between them. Germline lookup yields CDR1 SQVTM and CDR2 ANQGSEA. CDR3 in DNA: TGCAGCGTCATCGACAGGCCCAATCAGCCCCAGCATTTT. Its protein product is CSVIDRPNQPQHF. Looking up the rest from reference TRBV29-1 and TRBJ1-5 gives the full variable domain: SAVISQKPSRDICQRGTSLTIQCQVDSQVTMMFWYRQQPGQSLTLIATANQGSEATYESGFVIDKFPISRPNLTFSTLTVSNMSPEDSSIYLCSVIDRPNQPQHFGDGTRLSIL.

This clone was seen more than once but under ten times. The rearrangement joins TRBV7-9 to TRBJ2-7, with TRBD1 matching 8 bases. V lost 6 bases, J lost 5 bases, and 3 bases stayed unmatched. The germline V gene has CDR1 SEHNR and CDR2 FQNEAQ (reference sequence). There are 12 residues in the CDR3. The DNA of the CDR3 is TGTGCCAGCAGTTCGACAGGGGACGAGCAGTACTTC. Its protein is CASSSTGDEQYF.

The CDR3 is CAWTDRDSQETQYF. CDR3 DNA: TGTGCCTGGACCGACCGGGACAGCCAAGAGACCCAGTACTTC. The rearrangement uses TRBV30 and TRBJ2-5; 7 nucleotides match TRBD1. This CDR3 has 14 residues. CDR1 GTSNPN and CDR2 SVGIG come from the germline V gene (reference sequence). V was clipped by 4 bases and J by 1 base; unmatched bases: 6.

The V call is TRBV4-3, the J call TRBJ1-5; D is unclear. CDR3 size: 16 residues. Germline-derived CDR1 and CDR2 are LGHNA and YSLEER. The V gene lost 0 bases and the J gene lost 1 base, with 10 bases spanning the gap. The CDR3 here is CASSQDRIYSNQPQHF. CDR3 sequence (DNA): TGCGCCAGCAGCCAAGACAGGATTTACAGCAATCAGCCCCAGCATTTT.

This sequence joins TRBV30 and TRBJ2-5; no firm D call. CDR1 and CDR2 (germline): GTSNPN, SVGIG (reference sequence). The CDR3 extends over 12 amino acids. The V and J ends lost 0 bases and 5 bases respectively, with 7 bases between them. In DNA, the CDR3 is TGTGCCTGGAGTGTACGCGTGGAGACCCAGTACTTC. It is translated as CAWSVRVETQYF.